The 27 T cell receptor beta chains in this list originate from one sample, sequenced in a study of blood T cell repertoires in COVID-19. Assay used: immunoSEQ multiplex PCR; TCRdb lists only in-frame clones, some missing. The sample consists of around 150,000 clones, 89% of them appearing once. What was sequenced was peripheral blood. The source is a man aged 60 to 75 with acute or convalescent COVID-19.

This clone was recorded only once. This chain connects TRBV4-3 to TRBJ1-5; D remains ambiguous. V was shortened by 2 bases and J by 4 bases, with 15 bases between the two germline ends. CDR1 and CDR2 (germline): LGHNA, YSLEER. The CDR3 consists of 16 residues. In nucleotides, the CDR3 is TGCGCCAGCAGCCAAAACCTCCTAGGCCCTAATCAGCCCCAGCATTTT. Protein: CASSQNLLGPNQPQHF.

This clone was observed a handful of times. The rearrangement links TRBV7-2 to TRBJ1-4; D may be TRBD1 (5 bases). The CDR3 has 15 amino acids. Trimming pared 3 bases from V and 7 bases from J, leaving 15 bases between. Germline CDR1 SGHTA, CDR2 FQGNSA. CDR3 coding DNA: TGTGCCAGCAGCTTTGCCGGGACGGGAGCTGAAAAACTGTTTTTT. This translates into CASSFAGTGAEKLFF.

The chain links TRBV14 to TRBJ1-1; D is undetermined. CDR3 size: 13 residues. V was pared by 0 bases and J by 3 bases, with 5 bases between. Germline V gives CDR1 SGHDN, CDR2 FVKESK. The chain's CDR3 is CASSQDSDTEAFF. CDR3 nucleotides: TGTGCCAGCAGCCAAGATTCGGACACTGAAGCTTTCTTT.

J is TRBJ2-7 and V is TRBV3-1 (or the pseudogene TRBV3-2); 7 positions match TRBD1. The CDR3 has 18 amino acids. CDR1 is LGHDT, CDR2 YNNKEL, per germline (reference sequence). Unmatched junction bases numbered 16, after V lost 2 bases and J lost 3 bases. As DNA, the CDR3 is TGTGCCAGCAGCCAAACGGGGACAGAAATCACCCGCCGCTACGAGCAGTACTTC. As protein: CASSQTGTEITRRYEQYF.

This sequence joins TRBV14 and TRBJ2-3; TRBD1 might be the D (5 bases). Germline V gives CDR1 SGHDN, CDR2 FVKESK. Trimming shortened V by 0 bases and J by 9 bases, and 10 bases separated the two germline ends. CDR3 size: 13 residues. The CDR3 nucleotides are TGTGCCAGCAGCCAAGATTTTCAGGGAACGCAGTATTTT. Protein sequence: CASSQDFQGTQYF.

This clone has more than one count but fewer than ten. CDR3 DNA sequence: TGTGCCAGCTCACCACCAGGGACAGAGCTCTTGGATGGCTACACCTTC. This translates into CASSPPGTELLDGYTF. V and J are TRBV18 and TRBJ1-2; 7 bases line up with TRBD1. Trimming cost V 0 bases and J 6 bases; bases outside gene matches: 10. Germline V gene data show CDR1 as KGHSH and CDR2 as LQKENI. CDR3 length: 16 residues.

The genes are TRBV2 and TRBJ1-6; possibly TRBD1 for D (5 bases). Germline assignment: CDR1 SNHLY and CDR2 FYNNEI. The CDR3 contains 14 residues. V lost 8 bases to trimming and J lost 4 bases, with 12 bases between them. CDR3 loop: CASGGDRYNSPLHF. The DNA of the CDR3 is TGTGCCAGCGGGGGGGACCGGTATAATTCACCCCTCCACTTT.

The chain joins TRBV4-1 to TRBJ1-2; 8 bases map to TRBD1. Germline V CDR1 and CDR2: MGHRA, YSYEKL. This CDR3 contains 14 residues. The V and J ends lost 4 bases and 5 bases, in that order; junction bases with no gene match: 6. The CDR3 spells CASSPGRQGYGYTF. The CDR3 coding sequence is TGCGCCAGCAGCCCGGGGAGACAGGGGTATGGCTACACCTTC.

This clone was observed once. The V call is TRBV10-3, the J call TRBJ1-3; 9 positions match TRBD1. This CDR3 spans 15 amino acids. The V and J ends lost 7 bases and 3 bases, in that order; junction bases with no gene match: 7. CDR1 and CDR2 from the germline V gene are ENHRY and SYGVKD. The DNA for the CDR3 is TGTGCCATCAACCCGGGACAGGGTTTTGGAAACACCATATATTTT. This translates into CAINPGQGFGNTIYF.

This clone has more than one count but fewer than ten. The chain recombines TRBV2 with TRBJ1-1; D might be TRBD1 (6 bases). This CDR3 comprises 14 residues. V was trimmed by 6 bases and J by 5 bases, leaving 16 bases between them. CDR1 is SNHLY and CDR2 is FYNNEI in the germline V gene. The CDR3 here is CASRARGSGTEAFF. The CDR3 nucleotides read TGTGCCAGCAGAGCCAGGGGATCCGGGACTGAAGCTTTCTTT.

The gene calls are TRBV7-2 and TRBJ1-1; tentatively, D is TRBD1 (6 bases). Germline CDR1 SGHTA, CDR2 FQGNSA. Trimming removed 3 bases at V and 3 bases at J, with 17 bases between. This CDR3 comprises 16 residues. CDR3 sequence reads: CASSFREGGRHTEAFF. CDR3 nucleotide sequence: TGTGCCAGCAGCTTTAGGGAGGGGGGCAGACACACTGAAGCTTTCTTT.

In nucleotides, the CDR3 is TGTGCCAGCAGTGAATCCCTCGGACTGAACTATGGCTACACCTTC. It translates to CASSESLGLNYGYTF. The chain employs TRBV6-1 and TRBJ1-2; no reliable D call. The CDR3 covers 15 residues. The V gene lost 2 bases and the J gene lost 2 bases, with 12 bases spanning the gap. Germline values: CDR1 MNHNS, CDR2 SASEGT.

The J gene is TRBJ1-1, the V gene TRBV18, with D possibly being TRBD1 (6 bases). The CDR3 is made up of 12 amino acids. V was shortened by 5 bases and J by 10 bases, with 14 bases between the two germline ends. In germline, CDR1 is KGHSH, CDR2 LQKENI. This CDR3 is CASSAQDSVAFF. The CDR3, as DNA: TGTGCCAGCTCAGCCCAGGACAGTGTAGCTTTCTTT.

The chain joins TRBV13 to TRBJ1-1; 7 bases are a match to TRBD1. This CDR3 has 15 residues. Looked up from germline, CDR1 is PRHDT and CDR2 is FYEKMQ (reference sequence). The V gene end was trimmed by 5 bases and the J gene end by 1 base; junction bases not matched to a gene: 7. CDR3 DNA: TGTGCCAGCAGCCACCGGACAGGATGGAACACTGAAGCTTTCTTT. As protein: CASSHRTGWNTEAFF.

This clone has a single count. The genes are TRBV19 and TRBJ2-1, with 7 bases identical to TRBD2. V trimming: 3 bases; J trimming: 1 base; junction bases outside the gene matches: 3. In germline, CDR1 is LNHDA, CDR2 SQIVND (reference sequence). The CDR3 totals 15 residues. CDR3 in amino acids: CASSMAGVSYNEQFF. Here the CDR3 DNA reads TGTGCCAGTAGTATGGCGGGGGTATCCTACAATGAGCAGTTCTTC.

This clone is a singleton in its sample. V usage is TRBV11-2 and J usage is TRBJ1-6; D is unresolved. CDR1 is SGHAT, CDR2 FQNNGV, per germline. The V gene lost 0 bases and the J gene lost 8 bases, with 11 bases spanning the gap. CDR3 length equals 15 residues. The DNA of the CDR3 is TGTGCCAGCAGCTTAGAACCCGGGGAGTATTCACCCCTCCACTTT. Its translation: CASSLEPGEYSPLHF.

This chain links TRBV10-3 with TRBJ2-7, with 9 bases that match TRBD2. The V and J ends lost 6 bases and 4 bases, in that order; junction bases with no gene match: 10. Germline V gene data show CDR1 as ENHRY and CDR2 as SYGVKD. This CDR3 spans 15 amino acids. The CDR3 nucleotides read TGTGCCATCAGGACTAGCGGATCCAGTGGGTACGAGCAGTACTTC. It encodes CAIRTSGSSGYEQYF.

The rearrangement joins TRBV7-2 to TRBJ1-2; 8 bases line up with TRBD1. V dropped 5 bases and J dropped 7; count of bases not matched to a gene: 9. CDR1 is SGHTA and CDR2 is FQGNSA in the germline V gene. The CDR3 totals 14 residues. CDR3: CASSQDRESLGYTF. CDR3 sequence (DNA): TGTGCCAGCAGCCAGGACAGGGAATCCCTTGGCTACACCTTC.

The rearrangement joins TRBV27 to TRBJ2-1, with 11 bases lining up with TRBD1. The V and J ends lost 4 bases and 7 bases, in that order; junction bases with no gene match: 6. The CDR3 loop spans 15 amino acids. Per germline, CDR1 MNHEY and CDR2 SMNVEV (reference sequence). The CDR3 spells CASSSSDRGRNEQFF. For the CDR3, the DNA is TGTGCCAGCAGTTCCTCGGACAGGGGGCGGAATGAGCAGTTCTTC.

The chain carries TRBV5-6 and TRBJ1-2; TRBD1 might be the D (5 bases). The CDR3 contains 14 residues. V lost 0 bases and J lost 8, with 14 bases in between. Looked up from germline, CDR1 is SGHDT and CDR2 is YYEEEE. Here the CDR3 reads CASSLVVSRGGYTF. For the CDR3, the DNA is TGTGCCAGCAGCTTGGTGGTCAGCCGGGGGGGCTACACCTTC.

V is TRBV5-1 and J is TRBJ2-7; D remains unclear. Per the germline V gene, CDR1 is SGHRS and CDR2 is YFSETQ. Trimming shortened V by 5 bases and J by 7 bases, and 13 bases separated the two germline ends. The CDR3 runs to 12 residues. Here the CDR3 reads CASSQVIGEQYF. CDR3 nucleotide sequence: TGCGCCAGCAGTCAGGTAATCGGAGAGCAGTACTTC. Looking up the rest from reference TRBV5-1 and TRBJ2-7 gives the full variable domain: KAGVTQTPRYLIKTRGQQVTLSCSPISGHRSVSWYQQTPGQGLQFLFEYFSETQRNKGNFPGRFSGRQFSNSRSEMNVSTLELGDSALYLCASSQVIGEQYFGPGTRLTVT.

V usage is TRBV2 and J usage is TRBJ2-1; D perhaps matches TRBD2 (5 bases). Germline values: CDR1 SNHLY, CDR2 FYNNEI. The V end lost 4 bases, the J end lost 7 bases, and 17 bases lay between the germline ends. This CDR3 has 15 residues. CDR3 in amino acids: CASSAGRSLANEQFF. CDR3 coding DNA: TGTGCCAGCAGTGCAGGACGATCCCTAGCAAATGAGCAGTTCTTC. Looking up the rest from reference TRBV2 and TRBJ2-1 gives the full variable domain: EPEVTQTPSHQVTQMGQEVILRCVPISNHLYFYWYRQILGQKVEFLVSFYNNEISEKSEIFDDQFSVERPDGSNFTLKIRSTKLEDSAMYFCASSAGRSLANEQFFGPGTRLTVL.

The CDR3 here is CSVGGGNYGYTF. CDR3 in DNA: TGCAGCGTTGGCGGCGGGAACTATGGCTACACCTTC. The chain has TRBV29-1 and TRBJ1-2; no definite D call. Germline V CDR1 and CDR2: SQVTM, ANQGSEA. CDR3 size: 12 residues. V lost 4 bases to trimming and J lost 2 bases, with 8 bases between them.

The CDR3 here is CATSTGQGEQYF. CDR3 nucleotides: TGTGCCACCAGTACAGGGCAAGGCGAGCAGTACTTC. This chain connects TRBV24-1 to TRBJ2-7; D possibly corresponds to TRBD1 (6 bases). The CDR3 is made up of 12 amino acids. The germline V gene encodes CDR1 KGHDR and CDR2 SFDVKD. The V end lost 6 bases, the J end lost 6 bases, and 11 bases lay between the germline ends.

The chain uses TRBV7-9 and TRBJ1-1; D perhaps matches TRBD1 (6 bases). Trimming removed 5 bases at V and 4 bases at J, with 14 bases between. In germline, CDR1 is SEHNR, CDR2 FQNEAQ (reference sequence). CDR3 size: 14 residues. CDR3 DNA: TGTGCCAGCAGCCTCGGGTTGGGGGCCACTGAAGCTTTCTTT. It specifies CASSLGLGATEAFF.

This chain joins TRBV19 and TRBJ1-5, with 7 positions matching TRBD1. V dropped 7 bases and J dropped 4; count of bases not matched to a gene: 4. The V gene's germline CDR1 is LNHDA and CDR2 SQIVND (reference sequence). The CDR3 runs 13 residues. CDR3: CASKQGLNQPQHF. The CDR3 bases are TGTGCCAGTAAACAGGGGTTAAATCAGCCCCAGCATTTT.

The chain links TRBV4-1 to TRBJ1-4; D is unresolved. The germline CDR1 and CDR2 sequences are MGHRA and YSYEKL. CDR3 length: 15 amino acids. Trimming took off 4 bases at V and 8 bases at J, with 17 bases between the two ends. The CDR3 here is CASSPPVGGAEKLFF. CDR3 coding DNA: TGCGCCAGCAGCCCACCGGTAGGCGGAGCGGAAAAACTGTTTTTT.